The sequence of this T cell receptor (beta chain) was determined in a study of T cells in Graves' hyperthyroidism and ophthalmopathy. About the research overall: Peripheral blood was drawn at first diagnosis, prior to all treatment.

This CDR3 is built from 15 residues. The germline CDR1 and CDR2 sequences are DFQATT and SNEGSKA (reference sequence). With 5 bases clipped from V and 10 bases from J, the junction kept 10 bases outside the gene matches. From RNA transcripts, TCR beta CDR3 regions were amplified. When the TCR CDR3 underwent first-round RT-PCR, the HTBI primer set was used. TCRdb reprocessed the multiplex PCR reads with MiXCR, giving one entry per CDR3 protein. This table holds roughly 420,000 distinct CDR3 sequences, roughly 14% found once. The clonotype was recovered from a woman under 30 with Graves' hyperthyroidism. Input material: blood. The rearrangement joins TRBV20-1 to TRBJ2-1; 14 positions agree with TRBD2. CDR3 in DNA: TGCAGTGCTTTTGAAGGGACTAGCGGGAGTTCCGAGCAGTTCTTC. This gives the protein CSAFEGTSGSSEQFF.